Each of the 18 T cell receptor beta chains below was sequenced from the same sample in a study of Graves' ophthalmopathy and Graves' hyperthyroidism. RNA transcripts provided the template for amplifying TCR beta CDR3 regions. RT-PCR was first run with HTBI primers, then multiplex PCR in a second round. TCRdb itself ran the multiplex PCR reads through MiXCR, one entry per CDR3 protein. The table records about 660,000 distinct CDR3 sequences, approximately 39% of them present only once. The sample was peripheral blood. The receptor set was obtained from an adult man with Graves' ophthalmopathy.

The chain combines TRBV10-3 with TRBJ2-2; a weak D match, TRBD1 (6 bases). The CDR3 runs to 12 residues. Germline CDR1 reads ENHRY; CDR2 reads SYGVKD. V was pared by 6 bases and J by 10 bases, with 12 bases between. Here the CDR3 reads CAISLGGEELFF. Written as DNA, the CDR3 is TGTGCCATCAGCTTAGGGGGTGAGGAGCTGTTTTTT.

This clonotype has a count of ten or more. The CDR3 DNA reads as TGCAGTGCGGCGTGGGGGGCCCGCTACGAGCAGTACTTC. Its protein product is CSAAWGARYEQYF. The chain recombines TRBV20-1 with TRBJ2-7; D possibly matches TRBD1 or TRBD2 (6 bases each). The V end lost 6 bases, the J end lost 3 bases, and 15 bases lay between the germline ends. The CDR3 sequence is 13 residues long. Germline V gives CDR1 DFQATT, CDR2 SNEGSKA (reference sequence).

The chain recombines TRBV11-1 with TRBJ1-1; 8 nucleotides agree with TRBD1. CDR1 is SGHAT and CDR2 is FQDESV in the germline V gene (reference sequence). CDR3 length: 16 amino acids. V lost 5 bases to trimming and J lost 4 bases; unmatched junction nucleotides: 12. The CDR3 reads CASSGTRTGTFTEAFF. The CDR3 DNA is TGTGCCAGCAGCGGCACCCGGACAGGGACGTTCACTGAAGCTTTCTTT.

V and J are TRBV2 and TRBJ1-5, with 7 positions matching TRBD1. J gave up 6 bases and V 7 bases, and 9 bases lay outside the gene matches. Germline-derived CDR1 and CDR2 are SNHLY and FYNNEI. This CDR3 is built from 14 residues. The CDR3 sequence is CASNYRGEVQPQHF. DNA of the CDR3: TGTGCCAGCAACTACAGGGGCGAGGTTCAGCCCCAGCATTTT. Supplemented by reference TRBV2 and TRBJ1-5, the full variable domain reads EPEVTQTPSHQVTQMGQEVILRCVPISNHLYFYWYRQILGQKVEFLVSFYNNEISEKSEIFDDQFSVERPDGSNFTLKIRSTKLEDSAMYFCASNYRGEVQPQHFGDGTRLSIL.

This clonotype was counted only a few times. This rearrangement joins TRBV12-3 or TRBV12-4 to TRBJ2-5; TRBD1 might be the D (7 bases). This CDR3 has 15 amino acids. With 4 bases removed from V and 0 bases from J, the gap between germline ends came to 12 bases. CDR3 sequence reads: CASSYGGTDQETQYF. In nucleotides, the CDR3 is TGTGCCAGCAGTTACGGCGGGACAGACCAAGAGACCCAGTACTTC.

The chain combines TRBV20-1 with TRBJ2-7; D may match TRBD1 or TRBD2 (6 bases each). Deletions cut 1 base from V and 4 bases from J, with 14 bases between. The CDR3 loop spans 14 amino acids. Looked up from germline, CDR1 is DFQATT and CDR2 is SNEGSKA (reference sequence). The CDR3 DNA is TGCAGTGCTAGAGGCACCCAAGGGGGGTACGAGCAGTACTTC. It is translated as CSARGTQGGYEQYF.

The chain carries TRBV5-4 and TRBJ2-7; no definite D call. The CDR3 covers 12 residues. Deletions cut 4 bases from V and 6 bases from J, with 11 bases between. Germline CDR1 and CDR2: SGHNT and YYREEE (reference sequence). The CDR3 loop reads CASSMSSGEQYF. The CDR3 region has the DNA TGTGCCAGCAGCATGTCGTCCGGCGAGCAGTACTTC.

The rearrangement joins TRBV29-1 to TRBJ1-2; D not certain. CDR3 length: 11 residues. V was clipped by 6 bases and J by 3 bases, with 8 bases between them. The germline gives CDR1 SQVTM, CDR2 ANQGSEA. CDR3 residues: CSVAGYYGYTF. The CDR3 nucleotides read TGCAGCGTCGCCGGGTACTATGGCTACACCTTC.

This chain uses TRBV19 with TRBJ2-5, with 7 bases lining up with TRBD2. The ends lost 2 bases at V and 5 bases at J; junction bases unmatched: 8. The CDR3 has 15 amino acids. Looked up from germline, CDR1 is LNHDA and CDR2 is SQIVND (reference sequence). The DNA for the CDR3 is TGTGCCAGTAGTATACTAGCGAGGGGAGGGGAGACCCAGTACTTC. Amino acids: CASSILARGGETQYF.

The chain combines TRBV5-6 with TRBJ1-1; no clear D gene. The CDR3 spans 14 residues. Germline V CDR1 and CDR2: SGHDT, YYEEEE. Trimming took off 0 bases at V and 1 base at J, with 7 bases between the two ends. CDR3 sequence (DNA): TGTGCCAGCAGCTTGGTTTTCTGGAACACTGAAGCTTTCTTT. Its protein product is CASSLVFWNTEAFF. Full variable domain (outside the CDR3, taken from reference TRBV5-6 and TRBJ1-1): DAGVTQSPTHLIKTRGQQVTLRCSPKSGHDTVSWYQQALGQGPQFIFQYYEEEERQRGNFPDRFSGHQFPNYSSELNVNALLLGDSALYLCASSLVFWNTEAFFGQGTRLTVV.

This clonotype was counted many times. V is TRBV29-1 and J is TRBJ1-2; D may be TRBD1 (5 bases). This CDR3 has 12 residues. V lost 5 bases and J lost 5, with 12 bases in between. CDR1 and CDR2 (germline): SQVTM, ANQGSEA. The CDR3 protein is CSVPGAGYGYTF. In DNA form, the CDR3 reads TGCAGCGTTCCCGGGGCGGGGTATGGCTACACCTTC. The variable domain in full, completed from reference TRBV29-1 and TRBJ1-2, reads SAVISQKPSRDICQRGTSLTIQCQVDSQVTMMFWYRQQPGQSLTLIATANQGSEATYESGFVIDKFPISRPNLTFSTLTVSNMSPEDSSIYLCSVPGAGYGYTFGSGTRLTVV.

The sample holds many counts of this clonotype. V is TRBV29-1 and J is TRBJ1-2, with D perhaps matching TRBD1 (5 bases). Germline assignment: CDR1 SQVTM and CDR2 ANQGSEA. There are 12 residues in the CDR3. The V end lost 2 bases, the J end lost 3 bases, and 7 bases lay between the germline ends. The DNA of the CDR3 is TGCAGCGTTGAAAAGACAGACTATGGCTACACCTTC. Its translation is CSVEKTDYGYTF.

Ten or more counts support this clonotype. This chain joins TRBV7-9 and TRBJ1-4, with TRBD1 matching 7 bases. CDR1 and CDR2 (germline): SEHNR, FQNEAQ (reference sequence). Losses at the gene ends were 2 bases for V and 8 bases for J; bases not matched to a gene: 8. This CDR3 region has 15 residues. As DNA, the CDR3 is TGTGCCAGCAGCTTACAACAGGGGAAAGGCGAAAAACTGTTTTTT. Translated, it gives CASSLQQGKGEKLFF.

This clonotype was found once. A read error may produce the germline difference seen at one junction end. V usage is TRBV7-9 and J usage is TRBJ2-7; a weak D match, TRBD2 (7 bases). Germline V gives CDR1 SEHNR, CDR2 FQNEAQ (reference sequence). CDR3 length equals 15 residues. The CDR3 sequence is CVSSQEPSGTYEQYF. CDR3 bases: TGTGTCAGCAGCCAAGAGCCCAGCGGGACATACGAGCAGTACTTC.

This clonotype was recorded only once. The rearrangement joins TRBV19 to TRBJ2-7; TRBD1 agrees at 7 bases. The V and J ends lost 5 bases and 7 bases, in that order; junction bases with no gene match: 14. Germline lookup yields CDR1 LNHDA and CDR2 SQIVND (reference sequence). The length of the CDR3 is 15 residues. As DNA, the CDR3 is TGTGCCAGTAGTGGACCGGGACAGAACACCGGGGAGCAGTACTTC. It is translated as CASSGPGQNTGEQYF.

J is TRBJ2-7 and V is TRBV13; D is undetermined. Trimming took 5 bases from V and 3 from J, leaving 11 bases between them. This CDR3 has 13 residues. Germline V lookup: CDR1 PRHDT, CDR2 FYEKMQ (reference sequence). The CDR3 loop reads CASSQTPLYEQYF. The CDR3 nucleotides are TGTGCCAGCAGCCAAACCCCACTCTACGAGCAGTACTTC.

The chain uses TRBV7-2 and TRBJ2-7; D call uncertain. The end of the DNA aligns better with TRBJ2-1, so the J call may be wrong. CDR1 is SGHTA, CDR2 FQGNSA, per germline. The CDR3 covers 13 residues. CDR3 in amino acids: CASSLTFDNEQFF. CDR3 nucleotides: TGTGCCAGCAGCTTGACTTTTGACAATGAGCAGTTCTTC.

This clonotype was found a few times. The chain combines TRBV4-3 with TRBJ2-5; unclear D gene. The germline V and J ends were trimmed by 0 bases and 5 bases, with 10 bases remaining between them. CDR1 is LGHNA, CDR2 YSLEER, per germline. The CDR3 spans 14 residues. The CDR3 here is CASSQEGFGETQYF. The CDR3 DNA reads as TGCGCCAGCAGCCAAGAAGGCTTCGGGGAGACCCAGTACTTC.